This T cell receptor (beta chain) was sequenced during a study of graft-versus-host responses after intestinal transplantation. Background on the study: Recipients were given multivisceral, liver-intestinal, or isolated intestinal transplants. Every transplant recipient was induced with anti-thymocyte globulin, then maintained on tacrolimus and steroids for two to four years. Study results and limitations: Patients with graft-donor T cell macrochimerism had high graft-versus-host to host-versus-graft clonal ratios in allografts. The study associated peak circulating GvH clone levels with early post-transplant HvG declines.

Assay: immunoSEQ multiplex PCR; the TCRdb copy retains only in-frame clones and omits some. The sample carries tens of thousands of clones, about 93% recorded once. On this clone: Its antigen is not known.

The starting material was unstimulated CD8+ T cells sorted from spleen or lymph node cells, obtained before intestinal transplant. The clonotype comes from a human donor who received an intestinal transplant.

CDR3 nucleotides: TGTGCCAGCAGTGAATCGGCAGGGCTCTACGAGCAGTACTTC. Translated: CASSESAGLYEQYF. The chain uses TRBV2 and TRBJ2-7, with D perhaps matching TRBD1 (5 bases). The CDR3 loop spans 14 amino acids. The germline gives CDR1 SNHLY, CDR2 FYNNEI. Trimming took 2 bases from V and 3 from J, leaving 11 bases between them. The full variable domain, completed using reference TRBV2 and TRBJ2-7, is EPEVTQTPSHQVTQMGQEVILRCVPISNHLYFYWYRQILGQKVEFLVSFYNNEISEKSEIFDDQFSVERPDGSNFTLKIRSTKLEDSAMYFCASSESAGLYEQYFGPGTRLTVT.